This T cell receptor (beta chain) was obtained from a study of CD8 T cells in Susac syndrome. The CDR3 length is 15 residues. Germline trimming cut 6 bases from V and 6 bases from J; bases unmatched to any gene: 9. Looked up from germline, CDR1 is MNHEY and CDR2 is SVGEGT. Random hexamers were used to reverse transcribe about 0.45 to 1 ug of RNA. TCRdb re-called the immunoSEQ multiplex PCR reads with MiXCR, one entry per CDR3 protein. The data contain some 100,000 distinct CDR3 sequences, roughly 90% of them singletons. Input material: CD8+ T cells from PBMCs. The genes are TRBV6-2 or TRBV6-3 and TRBJ1-5, with 9 bases that match TRBD1. This clonotype was obtained from a human donor in good health. The CDR3 DNA sequence: TGTGCCAGCAGCACACCGGGACAGGGCCCTCAGCCCCAGCATTTT. Protein product: CASSTPGQGPQPQHF.